This TCR beta chain was sequenced in a study of blood T cells in healthy people across ages. Using a J-beta primer mix together with a sample-barcoded 5' primer, a second PCR was run for roughly 6 to 12 cycles. Using its own MiXCR run on the 5' RACE reads, TCRdb lists one record per CDR3 protein. This table has about 630,000 distinct CDR3 sequences, around 21% appearing once. Germline CDR1 reads SGHRS; CDR2 reads YFSETQ. This CDR3 is 14 amino acids long. This clonotype was seen many times. At one of its ends the junction is not consistent with the germline gene, which may arise from a read error. Sequencing was done on a sample of blood. The V and J genes are TRBV5-1 and TRBJ2-7; 9 nucleotides line up with TRBD1. The clonotype comes from a man aged 65 to 85 in good health. The CDR3 reads CASSPGTGTYEQYF. Here the CDR3 DNA reads TGTGCCAGCAGTCCCGGGACAGGGACCTACGAGCAGTACTTC.